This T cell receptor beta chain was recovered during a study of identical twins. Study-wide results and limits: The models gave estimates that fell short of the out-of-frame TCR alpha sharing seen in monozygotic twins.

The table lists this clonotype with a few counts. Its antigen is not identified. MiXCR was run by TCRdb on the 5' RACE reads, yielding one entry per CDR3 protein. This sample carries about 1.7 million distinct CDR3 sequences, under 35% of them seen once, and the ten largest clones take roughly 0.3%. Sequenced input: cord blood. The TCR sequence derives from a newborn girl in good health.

CDR3 DNA: TGTGCCAGCAGCGGTGACAGACCTAACTATGGCTACACCTTC. Its translation: CASSGDRPNYGYTF. This chain uses TRBV9 with TRBJ1-2; D may be TRBD1 (5 bases). The CDR3 has 14 residues. Deletions cut 3 bases from V and 0 bases from J, with 9 bases between. Germline V lookup: CDR1 SGDLS, CDR2 YYNGEE.